What follows are 9 T cell receptor beta chains derived from one specimen sequenced in a study of cytomegalovirus exposure and HLA in healthy donors. With 60 Vbeta and 13 Jbeta primers, the PCR was carried out. The method was immunoSEQ multiplex PCR; TCRdb's version includes in-frame clones alone and lacks a portion of them. The sample lists about 120,000 clones, approximately 80% occurring once. The sequenced sample consisted of PBMCs. The receptor source for this set is a man in his forties in good health and CMV-seronegative.

This chain connects TRBV28 to TRBJ2-7; 7 bases agree with TRBD1. V trimming: 6 bases; J trimming: 6 bases; junction bases outside the gene matches: 8. The CDR3 is 13 residues long. Germline V lookup: CDR1 MDHEN, CDR2 SYDVKM. Here the CDR3 DNA reads TGTGCCAGCAGACTCCCGACAGGGTCCGAGCAGTACTTC. This gives the protein CASRLPTGSEQYF. Together with reference TRBV28 and TRBJ2-7, the CDR3 gives the full variable domain: DVKVTQSSRYLVKRTGEKVFLECVQDMDHENMFWYRQDPGLGLRLIYFSYDVKMKEKGDIPEGYSVSREKKERFSLILESASTNQTSMYLCASRLPTGSEQYFGPGTRLTVT.

The chain has TRBV30 and TRBJ1-6; D gene ambiguous. CDR1 is GTSNPN and CDR2 is SVGIG in the germline V gene (reference sequence). V lost 1 base and J 10 bases, leaving 8 bases between the germline ends. There are 12 residues in the CDR3. The CDR3 sequence is CAWSGTVSPLHF. The CDR3 coding sequence is TGTGCCTGGAGTGGAACGGTGTCACCCCTCCACTTT.

The rearrangement joins TRBV2 to TRBJ2-1; possible D gene TRBD2, 6 bases. V lost 4 bases to trimming and J lost 7 bases, with 14 bases between them. The CDR3 has 14 residues. The germline V gene has CDR1 SNHLY and CDR2 FYNNEI. The CDR3 sequence: CASSVSQRVNEQFF. The CDR3 bases are TGTGCCAGCAGTGTTTCCCAGCGGGTGAATGAGCAGTTCTTC.

The genes are TRBV2 and TRBJ1-2; D call uncertain. CDR1 and CDR2 from the germline V gene are SNHLY and FYNNEI. This CDR3 spans 15 amino acids. V was clipped by 3 bases and J by 4 bases, with 15 bases between them. The DNA for the CDR3 is TGTGCCAGCAGTGAGCTGGCTTCCACCCTCTATGGCTACACCTTC. It is translated as CASSELASTLYGYTF.

The J gene is TRBJ2-5, the V gene TRBV19; 7 nucleotides line up with TRBD1. The CDR3 spans 13 residues. J lost 4 bases, V lost 4 bases, and 3 bases had no gene match. Per the germline V gene, CDR1 is LNHDA and CDR2 is SQIVND (reference sequence). Here the CDR3 reads CASSRDSPETQYF. In nucleotides, the CDR3 is TGTGCCAGTAGTAGGGACAGTCCAGAGACCCAGTACTTC.

This clone was detected a few times. J is TRBJ2-5 and V is TRBV29-1, with 7 bases lining up with TRBD1. The length of the CDR3 is 14 residues. Trimming cost V 4 bases and J 0 bases; bases outside gene matches: 5. Germline values: CDR1 SQVTM, CDR2 ANQGSEA. CDR3 protein: CSVVSGGDQETQYF. Here the CDR3 DNA reads TGCAGCGTTGTGTCAGGGGGTGACCAAGAGACCCAGTACTTC.

The chain couples TRBV2 to TRBJ1-2; TRBD1 matches at 9 bases. This CDR3 contains 14 residues. CDR1 and CDR2 (germline): SNHLY, FYNNEI. V lost 4 bases to trimming and J lost 1 base; unmatched junction nucleotides: 1. DNA of the CDR3: TGTGCCAGCAGTGGGGACAGGGTTAACTATGGCTACACCTTC. Amino acids: CASSGDRVNYGYTF.

This clone has a single count. The V and J genes are TRBV10-2 and TRBJ2-2; 9 nucleotides match TRBD1. This CDR3 comprises 18 residues. The trim removed 3 bases at V and 1 base at J, leaving 9 bases unmatched. Germline assignment: CDR1 WSHSY and CDR2 SAAADI. CDR3 nucleotide sequence: TGCGCCAGCAGTGATTGGACAGGGGTGGAGATGAACACCGGGGAGCTGTTTTTT. It yields the protein CASSDWTGVEMNTGELFF.

The V gene is TRBV14, the J gene TRBJ2-7; 8 bases align to TRBD1. The CDR3 runs 16 residues. V lost 4 bases to trimming and J lost 3 bases; unmatched junction nucleotides: 11. The germline V gene encodes CDR1 SGHDN and CDR2 FVKESK. In DNA form, the CDR3 reads TGTGCCAGCAGCCCCGGCCTCAGGGGGCAGCTCTACGAGCAGTACTTC. Encoded protein: CASSPGLRGQLYEQYF.